Shown below are 32 T cell receptor beta chains from a single sample sequenced in a study of cytotoxic CD8 clonotypes in ibrutinib-treated CLL (dated by TCRdb to about 2021). Preparation of the library involved the immunoSEQ multiplex PCR assay. Drawn from immuneACCESS, this table holds only the in-frame rearrangements with V and J called that TCRdb kept. Clones are partly lost; checked studies trace under half to an unresolved V gene and leave the rest unexplained. The sample table lists approximately 280,000 clones, roughly four fifths of them with a count of one. Of the sample, about 5.7% is held by the ten largest clones. Per the publication, the time point label means: progressive disease on ibrutinib. The sequencing here drew on PBMCs, taken at disease progression, from a patient treated with ibrutinib. The receptors originated from a human donor with chronic lymphocytic leukemia.

The chain has TRBV7-9 and TRBJ2-7, with 8 bases aligning to TRBD1. Looked up from germline, CDR1 is SEHNR and CDR2 is FQNEAQ (reference sequence). CDR3 length: 15 amino acids. V lost 5 bases to trimming and J lost 3 bases; unmatched junction nucleotides: 9. CDR3 sequence reads: CASSPWGQVHYEQYF. The CDR3 DNA reads as TGTGCCAGCAGCCCCTGGGGACAGGTGCACTACGAGCAGTACTTC.

CDR3 region: CASSVGDSSGYTF. The CDR3 DNA reads TGTGCCAGCAGCGTAGGGGACAGTAGCGGCTACACCTTC. The chain is built from TRBV9 and TRBJ1-2, with 7 bases lining up with TRBD1. Per germline, CDR1 SGDLS and CDR2 YYNGEE. Trimming cost V 0 bases and J 8 bases; bases outside gene matches: 4. There are 13 residues in the CDR3.

This clone was counted between two and nine times. The V call is TRBV27, the J call TRBJ2-7; D gene ambiguous. V was pared by 3 bases and J by 3 bases, with 9 bases between. From germline, CDR1 is MNHEY and CDR2 SMNVEV (reference sequence). The CDR3 sequence is 13 residues long. The CDR3, as DNA: TGTGCCAGCAGTTTTCTTTTGGGCTACGAGCAGTACTTC. This sequence encodes CASSFLLGYEQYF.

V gene TRBV28 combines with J gene TRBJ1-2; D is perhaps TRBD1 (6 bases). This CDR3 has 15 residues. Looked up from germline, CDR1 is MDHEN and CDR2 is SYDVKM. V was pared by 5 bases and J by 4 bases, with 17 bases between. CDR3: CASSASTGILYGYTF. The CDR3 nucleotides are TGTGCCAGCAGTGCGTCAACAGGGATCCTCTATGGCTACACCTTC.

This clone has more than one count but fewer than ten. CDR3 nucleotide sequence: TGTGCCAGCAGTTCTAGTCTAAACACCGGGGAGCTGTTTTTT. It yields the protein CASSSSLNTGELFF. The rearrangement joins TRBV7-7 to TRBJ2-2; D is ambiguous. Germline CDR1 SSHAT, CDR2 FNYEAQ (reference sequence). The CDR3 spans 14 residues. The V end was cut by 6 bases, the J end by 2 bases, with 10 bases between. Complete variable domain (other parts from reference TRBV7-7 and TRBJ2-2): GAGVSQSPRYKVTKRGQDVTLRCDPISSHATLYWYQQALGQGPEFLTYFNYEAQPDKSGLPSDRFSAERPEGSISTLTIQRTEQRDSAMYRCASSSSLNTGELFFGEGSRLTVL.

The rearrangement links TRBV10-2 to TRBJ2-3; D assignment may be TRBD1 or TRBD2 (6 bases each). V lost 2 bases and J 0 bases, leaving 18 bases between the germline ends. Per germline, CDR1 WSHSY and CDR2 SAAADI. CDR3 length: 18 amino acids. In DNA form, the CDR3 reads TGCGCCAGCAGTGAGCTGAATGGGGGGCTTCCTAGCACAGATACGCAGTATTTT. Its translation: CASSELNGGLPSTDTQYF.

V and J are TRBV7-9 and TRBJ2-7, with 10 bases that match TRBD2. Germline loops: CDR1 SEHNR, CDR2 FQNEAQ (reference sequence). V shed 1 base and J 4 bases; nucleotides not matched to a gene: 7. This CDR3 is built from 16 residues. The CDR3 DNA sequence: TGTGCCAGCAGCTTAGACCGACTAGCGGGTTCTTACGAGCAGTACTTC. Translated: CASSLDRLAGSYEQYF. Looking up the rest from reference TRBV7-9 and TRBJ2-7 gives the full variable domain: DTGVSQNPRHKITKRGQNVTFRCDPISEHNRLYWYRQTLGQGPEFLTYFQNEAQLEKSRLLSDRFSAERPKGSFSTLEIQRTEQGDSAMYLCASSLDRLAGSYEQYFGPGTRLTVT.

This chain uses TRBV4-1 with TRBJ2-3; D is possibly TRBD1 or TRBD2 (6 bases each). CDR1 MGHRA and CDR2 YSYEKL come from the germline V gene. This CDR3 has 16 amino acids. Between the trimmed V and J ends, which lost 1 base and 1 base, there was a span of 12 bases. CDR3 in amino acids: CASSQGWGAGTDTQYF. The CDR3 bases are TGCGCCAGCAGCCAAGGTTGGGGGGCAGGCACAGATACGCAGTATTTT.

The chain recombines TRBV18 with TRBJ2-2; tentatively, D is TRBD1 (6 bases). The CDR3 runs to 19 residues. The V gene's germline CDR1 is KGHSH and CDR2 LQKENI. V was shortened by 3 bases and J by 4 bases, with 24 bases between the two germline ends. Here the CDR3 DNA reads TGTGCCAGCTCACCCCTTATTCAACAGGGAAGGTTGAGCACCGGGGAGCTGTTTTTT. This gives the protein CASSPLIQQGRLSTGELFF.

The chain recombines TRBV4-3 with TRBJ2-7, with 8 positions matching TRBD2. Germline V gene sequence: CDR1 LGHNA, CDR2 YSLEER. Germline trimming cut 0 bases from V and 10 bases from J; bases unmatched to any gene: 5. CDR3 length equals 13 residues. CDR3: CASSQDRGGKQYF. The CDR3 DNA follows: TGCGCCAGCAGCCAAGATCGGGGGGGCAAACAGTACTTC.

This chain connects TRBV27 to TRBJ2-1; the D is unclear. There are 15 residues in the CDR3. In germline, CDR1 is MNHEY, CDR2 SMNVEV (reference sequence). Trimming cost V 6 bases and J 0 bases, with 12 bases left between them. The CDR3, as DNA: TGTGCCAGCAGAGGTGACCGAAGCTCCTACAATGAGCAGTTCTTC. Translating gives CASRGDRSSYNEQFF.

The chain couples TRBV4-1 to TRBJ2-3, with 11 nucleotides matching TRBD2. The V segment lost 4 bases and the J segment 6 bases; nucleotides outside the gene matches: 6. Germline CDR1 MGHRA, CDR2 YSYEKL. The CDR3 has 15 residues. CDR3 bases: TGCGCCAGCAGCCCTAATAGCGGGGGGGGCGATACGCAGTATTTT. Translation gives CASSPNSGGGDTQYF.

The chain combines TRBV25-1 with TRBJ1-5; D may be TRBD1 (5 bases). With 3 bases removed from V and 0 bases from J, the gap between germline ends came to 9 bases. Germline assignment: CDR1 MGHDK and CDR2 SYGVNS. The CDR3 consists of 15 residues. CDR3 amino acids: CASSDSGRSNQPQHF. In DNA form, the CDR3 reads TGTGCCAGCAGTGACTCAGGGCGTAGCAATCAGCCCCAGCATTTT.

The sample holds a few counts of this clone. In DNA, the CDR3 is TGTGCCAGCAGCACTAGGAGGAACACTGAAGCTTTCTTT. This gives the protein CASSTRRNTEAFF. The gene calls are TRBV6-6 and TRBJ1-1; D unresolved. V shed 6 bases and J shed 1 base, with 9 bases lying between them. CDR1 is MNHNY and CDR2 is SVGAGI in the germline V gene (reference sequence). The CDR3 has 13 residues.

CDR3 in DNA: TGTGCCAGCAGCGCACTAGCGGGGGGGACGAACACCGGGGAGCTGTTTTTT. The encoded protein is CASSALAGGTNTGELFF. The genes are TRBV5-6 and TRBJ2-2; 13 nucleotides match TRBD2. Per the germline V gene, CDR1 is SGHDT and CDR2 is YYEEEE. The trim removed 4 bases at V and 0 bases at J, leaving 3 bases unmatched. CDR3 length: 17 amino acids.

This clone was counted once. The V and J genes are TRBV4-3 and TRBJ2-3, with 8 bases that match TRBD1. CDR1 and CDR2 (germline): LGHNA, YSLEER. The CDR3 extends over 15 amino acids. Trimming at V came to 4 bases and at J to 3 bases, leaving 6 bases not matched to a gene. CDR3 protein: CASSPGRGRTDTQYF. CDR3 in DNA: TGCGCCAGCAGCCCCGGCAGGGGGCGAACAGATACGCAGTATTTT.

The chain carries TRBV6-4 and TRBJ2-3; the match to TRBD2 covers 8 bases. The germline V gene has CDR1 MRHNA and CDR2 SNTAGT. Trimming cost V 5 bases and J 2 bases; bases outside gene matches: 6. This CDR3 region has 15 residues. The CDR3 sequence: CASSLSGSPTDTQYF. Here the CDR3 DNA reads TGTGCCAGCAGTTTGAGCGGGAGTCCCACAGATACGCAGTATTTT.

CDR3: CASSRWGAAEAFF. CDR3 bases: TGTGCCAGCAGCCGGTGGGGGGCCGCTGAAGCTTTCTTT. V is TRBV7-8 and J is TRBJ1-1; maybe TRBD1 (6 bases). Germline CDR1 is SGHVS and CDR2 is FQNEAQ. The V end lost 5 bases, the J end lost 6 bases, and 13 bases lay between the germline ends. The length of the CDR3 is 13 residues.

The chain joins TRBV5-4 to TRBJ2-1; D uncertain. The V gene's germline CDR1 is SGHNT and CDR2 YYREEE (reference sequence). The CDR3 spans 15 residues. Trimming stripped 3 bases from V and 9 bases from J, with 19 bases between. CDR3 coding DNA: TGTGCCAGCAGCTCTGACCCCGGCCCAGTTGGTGAGCAGTTCTTC. It translates to CASSSDPGPVGEQFF.

This chain connects TRBV14 to TRBJ1-6, with a tentative D call TRBD1 (5 bases). The CDR3 is made up of 16 amino acids. V dropped 4 bases and J dropped 5 bases, with 15 bases sitting between them. Germline CDR1 reads SGHDN; CDR2 reads FVKESK. DNA of the CDR3: TGTGCCAGCAGCCGAAAGACCGGGACGGATAATTCACCCCTCCACTTT. Its protein is CASSRKTGTDNSPLHF.

The gene calls are TRBV19 and TRBJ2-2, with D tentatively TRBD1 (6 bases). Germline V gene lookup returns CDR1 LNHDA and CDR2 SQIVND (reference sequence). V dropped 0 bases and J dropped 0 bases, with 17 bases sitting between them. The CDR3 has 19 amino acids. The CDR3 loop is CASSIDGQGKYANTGELFF. CDR3 bases: TGTGCCAGTAGTATAGACGGCCAGGGGAAGTACGCGAACACCGGGGAGCTGTTTTTT.

The V call is TRBV10-1, the J call TRBJ2-7; D not resolved. Germline V CDR1 and CDR2: WNHNN, SYGVQD (reference sequence). V gave up 0 bases and J gave up 6 bases, with 9 bases separating them. This CDR3 spans 13 amino acids. The DNA for the CDR3 is TGCGCCAGCAGTGAGTCCTGGGGTCCCGAGCAGTACTTC. Translated: CASSESWGPEQYF.

This clone was found a few times. As DNA, the CDR3 is TGTGCCAGCAGCTTAACGGGTTTCGATGGCTACACCTTC. It codes for CASSLTGFDGYTF. This chain joins TRBV7-3 and TRBJ1-2; D is ambiguous. CDR3 length: 13 residues. Germline CDR1 reads SGHTA; CDR2 reads FQGTGA. V shed 0 bases and J shed 6 bases, with 8 bases lying between them.

The rearrangement uses TRBV2 and TRBJ2-7; 7 positions match TRBD2. The trim removed 2 bases at V and 5 bases at J, leaving 6 bases unmatched. The germline V gene encodes CDR1 SNHLY and CDR2 FYNNEI. This CDR3 is 14 amino acids long. The CDR3 DNA follows: TGTGCCAGCAGTGAATGGCGGGAGCGGGACGAGCAGTACTTC. Protein product: CASSEWRERDEQYF.

The chain is built from TRBV7-2 and TRBJ2-7, with D hard to call. CDR1 is SGHTA and CDR2 is FQGNSA in the germline V gene. This CDR3 is 11 amino acids long. V was pared by 4 bases and J by 2 bases, with 3 bases between. CDR3: CASSSTYEQYF. The CDR3 DNA sequence: TGTGCCAGCAGCTCTACCTACGAGCAGTACTTC.

V is TRBV20-1 and J is TRBJ2-3, with no clear D. The CDR3 has 11 residues. CDR1 and CDR2 from the germline V gene are DFQATT and SNEGSKA (reference sequence). The ends were cut back, 0 bases at V and 7 bases at J, with 5 bases in the middle. Here the CDR3 reads CSARDENTQYF. CDR3 nucleotide sequence: TGCAGTGCTAGAGATGAAAATACGCAGTATTTT.

A single count supports this clone. The CDR3 nucleotides are TGTGCCAGCAGCTTAGCTAGCGGGAGGGCCTCGGATACGCAGTATTTT. Amino acid sequence: CASSLASGRASDTQYF. The chain carries TRBV7-8 and TRBJ2-3; 11 nucleotides agree with TRBD2. Germline V gene sequence: CDR1 SGHVS, CDR2 FQNEAQ. V gave up 0 bases and J gave up 6 bases; unmatched junction bases: 5. The CDR3 covers 16 residues.

This chain links TRBV27 with TRBJ2-7; 7 positions agree with TRBD2. Per germline, CDR1 MNHEY and CDR2 SMNVEV (reference sequence). With V trimmed by 2 bases and J by 4 bases, 8 bases remained unmatched. The CDR3 has 15 residues. CDR3 region: CASSLGRGVQYEQYF. In DNA form, the CDR3 reads TGTGCCAGCAGTTTAGGTCGGGGGGTACAGTACGAGCAGTACTTC.

The gene calls are TRBV7-2 and TRBJ2-5, with 8 positions matching TRBD1. CDR1 and CDR2 (germline): SGHTA, FQGNSA. The CDR3 runs 14 residues. J gave up 5 bases and V 5 bases, and 7 bases lay outside the gene matches. The CDR3: CASSPVTGAETQYF. CDR3 DNA sequence: TGTGCCAGCAGCCCGGTGACAGGGGCGGAGACCCAGTACTTC.

This clone was seen only once. The chain recombines TRBV7-2 with TRBJ2-5; D is perhaps TRBD1 (6 bases). CDR1 is SGHTA and CDR2 is FQGNSA in the germline V gene. The CDR3 consists of 13 residues. Between the trimmed V and J ends, which lost 3 bases and 2 bases, there was a span of 7 bases. CDR3 region: CASSFGQQETQYF. CDR3 DNA: TGTGCCAGCAGCTTCGGACAGCAAGAGACCCAGTACTTC.

This rearrangement joins TRBV11-2 to TRBJ1-1; D ambiguous. With 5 bases removed from V and 1 base from J, the gap between germline ends came to 11 bases. The germline gives CDR1 SGHAT, CDR2 FQNNGV. The CDR3 loop spans 14 amino acids. In DNA, the CDR3 is TGTGCCAGCAGCCTAGGGCTGGCGAACACTGAAGCTTTCTTT. As protein: CASSLGLANTEAFF.

The rearrangement links TRBV9 to TRBJ2-2; 9 bases align to TRBD2. The CDR3 extends over 16 amino acids. V shed 3 bases and J 2 bases; nucleotides not matched to a gene: 5. Germline lookup yields CDR1 SGDLS and CDR2 YYNGEE. Here the CDR3 reads CASSDGTSPNTGELFF. In nucleotides, the CDR3 is TGTGCCAGCAGCGACGGGACTAGCCCAAACACCGGGGAGCTGTTTTTT. Using reference TRBV9 and TRBJ2-2 for the parts outside the CDR3, the full variable domain is DSGVTQTPKHLITATGQRVTLRCSPRSGDLSVYWYQQSLDQGLQFLIQYYNGEERAKGNILERFSAQQFPDLHSELNLSSLELGDSALYFCASSDGTSPNTGELFFGEGSRLTVL.